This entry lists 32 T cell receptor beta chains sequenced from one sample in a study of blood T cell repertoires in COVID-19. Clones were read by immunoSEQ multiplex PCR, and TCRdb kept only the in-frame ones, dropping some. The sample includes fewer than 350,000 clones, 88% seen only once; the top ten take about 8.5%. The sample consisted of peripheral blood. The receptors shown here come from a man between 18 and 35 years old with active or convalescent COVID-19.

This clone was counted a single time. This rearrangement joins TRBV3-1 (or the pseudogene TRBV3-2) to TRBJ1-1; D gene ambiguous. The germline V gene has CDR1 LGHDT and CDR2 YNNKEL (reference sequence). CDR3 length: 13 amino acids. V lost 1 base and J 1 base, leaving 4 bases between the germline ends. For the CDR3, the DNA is TGTGCCAGCAGCCAAGCTTGGAACACTGAAGCTTTCTTT. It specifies CASSQAWNTEAFF.

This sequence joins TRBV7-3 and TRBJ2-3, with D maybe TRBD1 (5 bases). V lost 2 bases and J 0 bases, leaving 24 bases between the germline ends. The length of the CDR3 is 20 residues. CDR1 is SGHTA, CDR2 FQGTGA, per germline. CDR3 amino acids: CASSLGQGRFPKTSTDTQYF. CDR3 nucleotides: TGTGCCAGCAGCTTAGGGCAGGGTCGATTTCCAAAAACTAGCACAGATACGCAGTATTTT.

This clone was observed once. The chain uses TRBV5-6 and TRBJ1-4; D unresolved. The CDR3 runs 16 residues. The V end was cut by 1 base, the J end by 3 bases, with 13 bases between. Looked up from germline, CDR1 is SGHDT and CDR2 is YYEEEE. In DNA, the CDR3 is TGTGCCAGCAGCTTGTCCGGGGAGGTAGCTAATGAAAAACTGTTTTTT. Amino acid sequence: CASSLSGEVANEKLFF.

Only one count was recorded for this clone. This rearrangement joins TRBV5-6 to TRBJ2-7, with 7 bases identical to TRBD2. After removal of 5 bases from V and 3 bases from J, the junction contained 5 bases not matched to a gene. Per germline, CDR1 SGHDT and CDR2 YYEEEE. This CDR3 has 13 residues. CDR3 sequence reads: CASRPPGGYEQYF. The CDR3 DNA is TGTGCCAGCAGACCCCCGGGGGGCTACGAGCAGTACTTC.

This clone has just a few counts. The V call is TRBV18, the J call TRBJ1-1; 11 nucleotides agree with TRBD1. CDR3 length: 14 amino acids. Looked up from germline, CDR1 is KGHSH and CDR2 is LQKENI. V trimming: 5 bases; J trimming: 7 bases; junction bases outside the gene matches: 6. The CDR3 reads CASSATGTGGEAFF. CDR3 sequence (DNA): TGTGCCAGCTCAGCCACCGGGACAGGGGGTGAAGCTTTCTTT.

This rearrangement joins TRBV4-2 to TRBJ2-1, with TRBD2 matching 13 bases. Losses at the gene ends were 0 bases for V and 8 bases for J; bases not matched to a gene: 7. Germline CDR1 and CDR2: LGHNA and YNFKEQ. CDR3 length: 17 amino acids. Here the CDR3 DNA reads TGTGCCAGCAGCCAAGACAGACTAGCGGGGGGAGTATATGAGCAGTTCTTC. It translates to CASSQDRLAGGVYEQFF.

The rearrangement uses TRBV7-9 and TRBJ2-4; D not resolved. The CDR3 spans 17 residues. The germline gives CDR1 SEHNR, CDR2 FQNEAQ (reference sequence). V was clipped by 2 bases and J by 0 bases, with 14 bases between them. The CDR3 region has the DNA TGTGCCAGCAGCTTAAGTATGGGCACATTAGCCAAAAACATTCAGTACTTC. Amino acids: CASSLSMGTLAKNIQYF.

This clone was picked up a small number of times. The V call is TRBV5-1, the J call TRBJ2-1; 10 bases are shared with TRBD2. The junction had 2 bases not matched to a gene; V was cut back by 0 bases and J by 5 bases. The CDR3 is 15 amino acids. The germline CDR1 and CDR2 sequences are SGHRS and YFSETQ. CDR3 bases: TGCGCCAGCAGCTTGGAAGCGGGGGGGCACAATGAGCAGTTCTTC. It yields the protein CASSLEAGGHNEQFF.

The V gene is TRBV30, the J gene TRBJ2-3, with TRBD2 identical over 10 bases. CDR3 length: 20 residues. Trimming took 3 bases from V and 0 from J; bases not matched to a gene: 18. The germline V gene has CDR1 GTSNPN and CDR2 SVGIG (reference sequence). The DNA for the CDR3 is TGTGCCTGGAGCGAACCCCACTCCTACCTAGCGGGGGTTAGCACAGATACGCAGTATTTT. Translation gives CAWSEPHSYLAGVSTDTQYF.

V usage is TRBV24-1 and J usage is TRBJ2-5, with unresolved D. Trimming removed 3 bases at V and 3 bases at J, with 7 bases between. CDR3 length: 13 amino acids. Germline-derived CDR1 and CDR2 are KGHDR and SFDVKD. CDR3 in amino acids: CATSDPPEETQYF. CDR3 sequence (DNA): TGTGCCACCAGTGATCCCCCGGAAGAGACCCAGTACTTC.

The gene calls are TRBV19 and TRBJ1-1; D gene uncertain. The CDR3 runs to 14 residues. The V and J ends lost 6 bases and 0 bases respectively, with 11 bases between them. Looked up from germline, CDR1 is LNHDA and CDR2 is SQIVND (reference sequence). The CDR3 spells CASSLSRMNTEAFF. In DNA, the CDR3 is TGTGCCAGTAGCCTTTCGCGCATGAACACTGAAGCTTTCTTT.

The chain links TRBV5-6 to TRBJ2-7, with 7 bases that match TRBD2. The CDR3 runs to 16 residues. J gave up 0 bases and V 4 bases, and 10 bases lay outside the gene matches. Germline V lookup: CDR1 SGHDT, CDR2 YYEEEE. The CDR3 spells CASSPWGGRNSYEQYF. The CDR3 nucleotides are TGTGCCAGCAGCCCCTGGGGGGGGAGAAACTCCTACGAGCAGTACTTC.

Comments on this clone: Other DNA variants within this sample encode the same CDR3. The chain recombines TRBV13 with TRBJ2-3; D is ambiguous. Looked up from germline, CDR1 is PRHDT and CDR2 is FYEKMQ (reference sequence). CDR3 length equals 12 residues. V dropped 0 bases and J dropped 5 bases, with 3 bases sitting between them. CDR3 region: CASSLGRDTQYF. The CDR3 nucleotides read TGTGCCAGCAGCTTAGGGCGAGATACGCAGTATTTT.

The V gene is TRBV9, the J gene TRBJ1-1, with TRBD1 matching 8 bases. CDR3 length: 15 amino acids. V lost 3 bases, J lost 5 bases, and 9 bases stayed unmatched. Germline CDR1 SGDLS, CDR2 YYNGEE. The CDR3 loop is CASSDPIRGRTEAFF. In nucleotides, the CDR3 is TGTGCCAGCAGCGACCCCATCAGGGGGCGAACTGAAGCTTTCTTT.

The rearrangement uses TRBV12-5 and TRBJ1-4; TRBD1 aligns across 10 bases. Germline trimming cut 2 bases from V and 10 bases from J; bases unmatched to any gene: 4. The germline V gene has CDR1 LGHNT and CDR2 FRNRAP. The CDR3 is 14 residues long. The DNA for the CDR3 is TGTGCTAGTGGTTTGAGGGACAGGGGAGGAAAACTGTTTTTT. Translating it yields CASGLRDRGGKLFF.

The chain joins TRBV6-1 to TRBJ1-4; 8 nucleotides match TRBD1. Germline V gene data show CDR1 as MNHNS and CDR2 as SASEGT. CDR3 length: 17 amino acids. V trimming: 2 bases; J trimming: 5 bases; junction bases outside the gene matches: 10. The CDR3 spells CASSELSVWDRNEKLFF. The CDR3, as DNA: TGTGCCAGCAGTGAACTAAGTGTTTGGGACAGGAATGAAAAACTGTTTTTT.

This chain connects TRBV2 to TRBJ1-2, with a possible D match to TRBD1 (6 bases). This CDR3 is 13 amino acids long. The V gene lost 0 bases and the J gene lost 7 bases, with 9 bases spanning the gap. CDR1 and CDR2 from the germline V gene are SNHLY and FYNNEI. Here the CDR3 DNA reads TGTGCCAGCAGTGAAGCGCAGGGGTTTGGCTACACCTTC. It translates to CASSEAQGFGYTF.

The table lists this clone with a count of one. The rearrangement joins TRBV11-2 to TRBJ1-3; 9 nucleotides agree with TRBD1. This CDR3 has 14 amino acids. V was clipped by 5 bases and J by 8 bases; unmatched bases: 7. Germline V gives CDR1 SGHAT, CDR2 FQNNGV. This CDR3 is CASSRPGQGHTIYF. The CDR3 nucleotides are TGTGCCAGCAGCAGACCGGGACAGGGACACACCATATATTTT.

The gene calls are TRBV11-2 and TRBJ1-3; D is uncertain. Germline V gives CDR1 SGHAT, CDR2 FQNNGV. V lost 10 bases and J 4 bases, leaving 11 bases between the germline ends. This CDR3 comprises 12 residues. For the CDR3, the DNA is TGTGCCACCGGACTGGGGGGAAACACCATATATTTT. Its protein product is CATGLGGNTIYF.

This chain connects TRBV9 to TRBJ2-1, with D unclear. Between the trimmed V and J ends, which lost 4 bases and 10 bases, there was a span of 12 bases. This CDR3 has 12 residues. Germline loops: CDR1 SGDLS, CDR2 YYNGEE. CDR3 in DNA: TGTGCCAGCAGCACCGATTCTCGGGAGCAGTTCTTC. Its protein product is CASSTDSREQFF.

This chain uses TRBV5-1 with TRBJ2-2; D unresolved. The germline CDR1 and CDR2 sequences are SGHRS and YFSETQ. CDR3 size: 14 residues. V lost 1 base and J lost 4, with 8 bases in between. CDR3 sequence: CASSLLTATGELFF. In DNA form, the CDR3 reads TGCGCCAGCAGCTTGCTCACAGCCACCGGGGAGCTGTTTTTT.

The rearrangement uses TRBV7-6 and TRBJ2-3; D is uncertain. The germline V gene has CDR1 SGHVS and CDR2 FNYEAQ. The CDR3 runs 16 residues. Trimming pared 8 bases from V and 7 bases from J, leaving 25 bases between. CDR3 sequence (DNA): TGTGCCAGCGCCAACTCCGCCCCGCAATCCTCAAATACGCAGTATTTT. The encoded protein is CASANSAPQSSNTQYF.

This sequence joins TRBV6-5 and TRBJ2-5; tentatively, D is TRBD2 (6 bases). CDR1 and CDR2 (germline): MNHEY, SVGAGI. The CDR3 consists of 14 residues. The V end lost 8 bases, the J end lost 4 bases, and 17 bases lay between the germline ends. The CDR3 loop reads CASGSHTGGETQYF. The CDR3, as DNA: TGTGCCAGCGGTTCTCACACCGGGGGAGAGACCCAGTACTTC.

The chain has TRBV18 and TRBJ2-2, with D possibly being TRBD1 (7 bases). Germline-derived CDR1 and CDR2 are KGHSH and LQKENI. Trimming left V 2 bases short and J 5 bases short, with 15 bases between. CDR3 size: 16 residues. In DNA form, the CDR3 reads TGTGCCAGCTCACCATCCCCCCAGGGGGGTACCGGGGAGCTGTTTTTT. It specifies CASSPSPQGGTGELFF.

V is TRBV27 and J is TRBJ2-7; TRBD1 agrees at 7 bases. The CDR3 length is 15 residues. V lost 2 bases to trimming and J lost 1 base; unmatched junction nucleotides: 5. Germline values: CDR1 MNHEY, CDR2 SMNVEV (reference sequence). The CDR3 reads CASSLEGGGSYEQYF. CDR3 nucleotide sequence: TGTGCCAGCAGTTTAGAAGGGGGCGGATCCTACGAGCAGTACTTC.

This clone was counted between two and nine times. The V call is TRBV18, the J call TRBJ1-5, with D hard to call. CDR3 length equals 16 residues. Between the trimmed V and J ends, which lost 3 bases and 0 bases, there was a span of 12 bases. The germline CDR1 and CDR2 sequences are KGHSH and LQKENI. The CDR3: CASSPRGDHSNQPQHF. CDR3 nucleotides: TGTGCCAGCTCACCCCGGGGAGACCATAGCAATCAGCCCCAGCATTTT.

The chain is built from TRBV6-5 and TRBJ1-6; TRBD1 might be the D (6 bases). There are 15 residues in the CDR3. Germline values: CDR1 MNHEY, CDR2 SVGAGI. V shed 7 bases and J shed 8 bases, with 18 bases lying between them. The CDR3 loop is CASIQRDTGHSPLHF. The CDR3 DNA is TGTGCCAGCATCCAGCGGGACACGGGACATTCACCCCTCCACTTT.

DNA of the CDR3: TGCGCCAGCAGCTACCAGGGACAGGGGGCCGCTGAAGCTTTCTTT. Encoded protein: CASSYQGQGAAEAFF. The gene calls are TRBV5-1 and TRBJ1-1; 12 bases fit TRBD1. CDR3 length equals 15 residues. V lost 3 bases and J lost 6; bases outside the gene matches: 6. Per germline, CDR1 SGHRS and CDR2 YFSETQ.

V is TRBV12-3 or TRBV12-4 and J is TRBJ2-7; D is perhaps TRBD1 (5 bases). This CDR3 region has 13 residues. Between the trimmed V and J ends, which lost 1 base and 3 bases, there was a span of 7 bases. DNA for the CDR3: TGTGCCAGCAGTTTAGGACAGATCTACGAGCAGTACTTC. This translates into CASSLGQIYEQYF.

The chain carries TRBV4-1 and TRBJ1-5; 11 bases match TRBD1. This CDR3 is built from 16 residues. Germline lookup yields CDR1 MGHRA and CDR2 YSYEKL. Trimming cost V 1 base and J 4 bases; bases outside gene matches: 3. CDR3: CASSQAGTGGNQPQHF. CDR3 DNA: TGCGCCAGCAGCCAAGCCGGGACAGGGGGGAATCAGCCCCAGCATTTT.

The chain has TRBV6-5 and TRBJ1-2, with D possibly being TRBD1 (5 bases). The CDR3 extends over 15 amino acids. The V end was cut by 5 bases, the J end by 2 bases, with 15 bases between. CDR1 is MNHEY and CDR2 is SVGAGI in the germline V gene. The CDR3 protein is CASSLWGTTNYGYTF. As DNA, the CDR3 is TGTGCCAGCAGTCTGTGGGGGACTACCAACTATGGCTACACCTTC.

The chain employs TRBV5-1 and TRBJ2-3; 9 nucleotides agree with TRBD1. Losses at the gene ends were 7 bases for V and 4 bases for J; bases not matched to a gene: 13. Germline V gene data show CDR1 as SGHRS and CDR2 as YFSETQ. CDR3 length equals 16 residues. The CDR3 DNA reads TGCGCCAGCTACACTCTACCGGGACAGGGCGCAGATACGCAGTATTTT. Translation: CASYTLPGQGADTQYF.